A single sample gave rise to the 22 T cell receptor beta chains below, sequenced in a study of blood T cell repertoires in COVID-19. Here immunoSEQ multiplex PCR was the method, and the copy in TCRdb shows in-frame clones only, minus some. The table lists under 300,000 clones, 80% to 90% of them singletons, with 11% in the top ten. Sequencing was carried out using peripheral blood. All receptors derive from a woman in her 70s with acute or convalescent COVID-19.

The chain joins TRBV2 to TRBJ2-1, with D possibly being TRBD2 (6 bases). The CDR3 is made up of 14 amino acids. Germline V gene sequence: CDR1 SNHLY, CDR2 FYNNEI. The V end was cut by 6 bases, the J end by 6 bases, with 15 bases between. CDR3 coding DNA: TGTGCCAGCAGGGGTGGAGGGACGATCAATGAGCAGTTCTTC. Protein product: CASRGGGTINEQFF.

This chain links TRBV5-6 with TRBJ1-4; weak D call: TRBD1 (5 bases). Germline CDR1 SGHDT, CDR2 YYEEEE. V gave up 4 bases and J gave up 8 bases, with 18 bases separating them. The CDR3 covers 15 residues. As DNA, the CDR3 is TGTGCCAGCAGCCGGCGGGAGGGGTTCGGCGAAAAACTGTTTTTT. This sequence encodes CASSRREGFGEKLFF.

The rearrangement uses TRBV7-6 and TRBJ1-2, with 8 bases matching TRBD1. Looked up from germline, CDR1 is SGHVS and CDR2 is FNYEAQ. The CDR3 sequence is 15 residues long. The V gene end was trimmed by 5 bases and the J gene end by 4 bases; junction bases not matched to a gene: 9. CDR3 amino acids: CASSPTSGGAYGYTF. DNA of the CDR3: TGTGCCAGCAGCCCAACTTCAGGGGGCGCCTATGGCTACACCTTC.

The V gene is TRBV5-6, the J gene TRBJ2-3, with 10 bases lining up with TRBD2. The CDR3 covers 16 residues. The germline V gene encodes CDR1 SGHDT and CDR2 YYEEEE. V lost 1 base and J lost 2; bases outside the gene matches: 4. The DNA of the CDR3 is TGTGCCAGCAGCTTGAGGCTAGCGGGGGTCACAGATACGCAGTATTTT. This encodes CASSLRLAGVTDTQYF.

This rearrangement joins TRBV12-3 or TRBV12-4 to TRBJ1-4; D gene ambiguous. V lost 6 bases and J lost 8, with 13 bases in between. The CDR3 is made up of 13 amino acids. The CDR3 DNA follows: TGTGCCAGCAGCGGGTCCAGAGGGGAAAAACTGTTTTTT. It yields the protein CASSGSRGEKLFF.

The CDR3 here is CASSLRVTGTGGGELFF. The CDR3 coding sequence is TGTGCCAGCAGCTTAAGGGTCACCGGGACAGGGGGCGGGGAGCTGTTTTTT. The chain joins TRBV11-2 to TRBJ2-2, with 11 bases fitting TRBD1. Germline V CDR1 and CDR2: SGHAT, FQNNGV. The length of the CDR3 is 17 residues. V shed 2 bases, J shed 7 bases, and the junction held 9 bases outside the gene matches.

The V call is TRBV27, the J call TRBJ1-6, with D tentatively TRBD1 (5 bases). The V end was cut by 1 base, the J end by 9 bases, with 13 bases between. Per the germline V gene, CDR1 is MNHEY and CDR2 is SMNVEV (reference sequence). The CDR3 has 15 residues. CDR3 sequence reads: CASSLFGDFASPLHF. CDR3 nucleotides: TGTGCCAGCAGTTTATTTGGGGACTTCGCTTCACCCCTCCACTTT.

The rearrangement joins TRBV18 to TRBJ1-3, with TRBD1 identical over 11 bases. The CDR3 runs 17 residues. Per germline, CDR1 KGHSH and CDR2 LQKENI. V lost 3 bases and J lost 7; bases outside the gene matches: 11. The CDR3 protein is CASSPAGQGDRGNTIYF. The CDR3 DNA reads TGTGCCAGCTCACCGGCGGGACAGGGGGACCGGGGCAACACCATATATTTT.

The chain is built from TRBV21-1 and TRBJ2-5; the D call of TRBD2 is as the table states it, not checked on the DNA. TRBV21-1 is given as a pseudogene. The CDR3 is 17 amino acids. In DNA, the CDR3 is TGTGCCAGCAGCAAAGTTGGGACTAGCGTCATCCAAGAGACCCAGTACTTC. Translation gives CASSKVGTSVIQETQYF.

The chain recombines TRBV5-1 with TRBJ2-3; 11 bases align to TRBD2. CDR3 length: 16 residues. Germline CDR1 and CDR2: SGHRS and YFSETQ. V was pared by 4 bases and J by 4 bases, with 8 bases of the junction left unmatched. The CDR3 here is CASSPPSGGRADTQYF. The CDR3 DNA reads TGCGCCAGCAGCCCCCCTAGCGGGGGGAGGGCAGATACGCAGTATTTT.

The chain has TRBV7-9 and TRBJ1-2; 12 bases fit TRBD1. Per the germline V gene, CDR1 is SEHNR and CDR2 is FQNEAQ (reference sequence). This CDR3 has 17 amino acids. V gave up 5 bases and J gave up 6 bases; unmatched junction bases: 13. CDR3 region: CASSPTGTGGFLDGYTF. CDR3 bases: TGTGCCAGCAGCCCGACCGGGACAGGGGGCTTCTTGGATGGCTACACCTTC. Together with reference TRBV7-9 and TRBJ1-2, the CDR3 gives the full variable domain: DTGVSQNPRHKITKRGQNVTFRCDPISEHNRLYWYRQTLGQGPEFLTYFQNEAQLEKSRLLSDRFSAERPKGSFSTLEIQRTEQGDSAMYLCASSPTGTGGFLDGYTFGSGTRLTVV.

The gene calls are TRBV12-3 or TRBV12-4 and TRBJ1-1; tentatively, D is TRBD1 (6 bases). Trimming stripped 6 bases from V and 4 bases from J, with 12 bases between. CDR3 length: 13 amino acids. Here the CDR3 DNA reads TGTGCCAGCAGCCTGGGGGGGCCCACTGAAGCTTTCTTT. Translation gives CASSLGGPTEAFF.

As for this clone: The sample has other DNA sequences that encode this CDR3 too. The chain employs TRBV5-1 and TRBJ2-3; D remains ambiguous. The CDR3 extends over 13 amino acids. The V gene's germline CDR1 is SGHRS and CDR2 YFSETQ. Between the trimmed V and J ends, which lost 2 bases and 0 bases, there was a span of 4 bases. Written as DNA, the CDR3 is TGCGCCAGCAGCTTAGCCAGCACAGATACGCAGTATTTT. It encodes CASSLASTDTQYF.

V usage is TRBV7-9 and J usage is TRBJ1-1; no firm D call. Germline V gene data show CDR1 as SEHNR and CDR2 as FQNEAQ (reference sequence). This CDR3 comprises 13 residues. V lost 5 bases and J 0 bases, leaving 7 bases between the germline ends. The CDR3 bases are TGTGCCAGCAGCCGAATAGTGAACACTGAAGCTTTCTTT. It translates to CASSRIVNTEAFF.

The chain links TRBV5-4 to TRBJ2-7; D not certain. This CDR3 has 12 residues. Germline CDR1 and CDR2: SGHNT and YYREEE (reference sequence). V was cut by 5 bases and J by 3 bases, with 9 bases left in between. This CDR3 is CASSYTGYEQYF. In nucleotides, the CDR3 is TGTGCCAGCAGTTACACGGGCTACGAGCAGTACTTC. Supplemented by reference TRBV5-4 and TRBJ2-7, the full variable domain reads ETGVTQSPTHLIKTRGQQVTLRCSSQSGHNTVSWYQQALGQGPQFIFQYYREEENGRGNFPPRFSGLQFPNYSSELNVNALELDDSALYLCASSYTGYEQYFGPGTRLTVT.

This clone was seen a handful of times. J is TRBJ1-1 and V is TRBV7-9; TRBD1 matches at 7 bases. The ends lost 4 bases at V and 7 bases at J; junction bases unmatched: 12. The CDR3 is 15 amino acids. CDR1 is SEHNR, CDR2 FQNEAQ, per germline (reference sequence). CDR3 DNA: TGTGCCAGCAGCTCCGGACAGGTAGGCCTACTTGAAGCTTTCTTT. It translates to CASSSGQVGLLEAFF.

V and J are TRBV30 and TRBJ2-1, with 9 bases that match TRBD2. Germline V gene sequence: CDR1 GTSNPN, CDR2 SVGIG (reference sequence). The CDR3 runs to 14 residues. V gave up 0 bases and J gave up 7 bases; unmatched junction bases: 4. The CDR3 loop reads CAWSVLAGRNEQFF. Here the CDR3 DNA reads TGTGCCTGGAGTGTGCTAGCGGGACGGAATGAGCAGTTCTTC.

The V gene is TRBV9, the J gene TRBJ1-1, with 8 bases identical to TRBD1. The CDR3 runs to 15 residues. V lost 3 bases to trimming and J lost 2 bases; unmatched junction nucleotides: 6. CDR1 and CDR2 (germline): SGDLS, YYNGEE. For the CDR3, the DNA is TGTGCCAGCAGCGCGAGACAGGGGCCCAACACTGAAGCTTTCTTT. Protein: CASSARQGPNTEAFF.

This chain joins TRBV20-1 and TRBJ1-1, with D tentatively TRBD1 (6 bases). Germline CDR1 is DFQATT and CDR2 is SNEGSKA (reference sequence). There are 10 residues in the CDR3. V was clipped by 6 bases and J by 10 bases, with 12 bases between them. Here the CDR3 DNA reads TGCAGTGCCGGACAGTTGGTAGCTTTCTTT. Protein: CSAGQLVAFF.

The J gene is TRBJ2-6, the V gene TRBV10-3, with TRBD1 matching over 11 bases. CDR1 is ENHRY, CDR2 SYGVKD, per germline. V lost 2 bases and J lost 0; bases outside the gene matches: 3. The CDR3 loop spans 18 amino acids. As DNA, the CDR3 is TGTGCCATCAGTGAGCCGGGGACAGGGGGCTCTGGGGCCAACGTCCTGACTTTC. It is translated as CAISEPGTGGSGANVLTF.

In its sample, this clone was seen once. The sample holds other DNA sequences that translate to the same CDR3. The chain carries TRBV5-1 and TRBJ1-2, with 7 bases identical to TRBD1. Germline V CDR1 and CDR2: SGHRS, YFSETQ. The length of the CDR3 is 15 residues. The J segment lost 2 bases and the V segment lost 0 bases, leaving 4 bases of the junction unmatched. In DNA form, the CDR3 reads TGCGCCAGCAGCTTGGGTGGGACAGCCAACTATGGCTACACCTTC. It is translated as CASSLGGTANYGYTF.

V and J are TRBV6-5 and TRBJ1-1; possibly TRBD1 for D (5 bases). With 7 bases removed from V and 10 bases from J, the gap between germline ends came to 16 bases. CDR1 is MNHEY, CDR2 SVGAGI, per germline. The CDR3 contains 12 residues. The CDR3 reads CASNEPGQAAFF. CDR3 nucleotide sequence: TGTGCCAGCAACGAACCCGGACAAGCAGCTTTCTTT.